What follows are 2 T cell receptor beta chains derived from one specimen sequenced in a study of cytomegalovirus exposure and HLA in healthy donors. In the PCR, 60 Vbeta and 13 Jbeta primers were used. Using immunoSEQ multiplex PCR, the repertoire was profiled, and TCRdb retains in-frame clones only, with some absent. The top ten clones hold under 0.3% of a sample with 120,000 or so clones, roughly 80% of them seen once. The sample comprised PBMCs. The receptors derive from a man aged 45-60 years in good health and CMV-seronegative.

The chain recombines TRBV19 with TRBJ2-5; maybe TRBD2 (7 bases). Deletions cut 7 bases from V and 2 bases from J, with 23 bases between. The CDR3 has 17 residues. CDR1 LNHDA and CDR2 SQIVND come from the germline V gene (reference sequence). CDR3 amino acids: CASTPAGPGGLQETQYF. The CDR3 DNA follows: TGTGCCAGTACCCCCGCGGGACCGGGGGGCTTACAAGAGACCCAGTACTTC.

The chain uses TRBV7-8 and TRBJ1-2, with 7 bases matching TRBD1. The CDR3 length is 15 residues. Trimming took 7 bases from V and 5 from J; bases not matched to a gene: 13. Germline lookup yields CDR1 SGHVS and CDR2 FQNEAQ. The CDR3 sequence: CASTTNTGTAYGYTF. CDR3 coding DNA: TGTGCCAGCACTACCAACACCGGGACAGCATATGGCTACACCTTC.